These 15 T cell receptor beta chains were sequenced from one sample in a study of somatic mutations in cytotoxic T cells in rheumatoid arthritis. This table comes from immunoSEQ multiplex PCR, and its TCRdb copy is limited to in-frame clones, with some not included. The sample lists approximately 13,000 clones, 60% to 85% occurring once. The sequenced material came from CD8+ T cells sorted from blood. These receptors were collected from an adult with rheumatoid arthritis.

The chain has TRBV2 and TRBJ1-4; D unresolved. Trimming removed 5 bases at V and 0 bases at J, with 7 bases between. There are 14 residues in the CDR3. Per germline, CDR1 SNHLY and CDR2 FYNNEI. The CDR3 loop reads CASSLAATNEKLFF. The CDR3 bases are TGTGCCAGCAGTCTGGCGGCAACTAATGAAAAACTGTTTTTT.

The CDR3 spells CASSLAGGSGDTQYF. The CDR3 DNA reads TGCGCCAGCAGCTTGGCAGGGGGCAGTGGGGATACGCAGTATTTT. The chain uses TRBV5-1 and TRBJ2-3, with 8 positions matching TRBD1. After removal of 0 bases from V and 6 bases from J, the junction contained 6 bases not matched to a gene. This CDR3 region has 15 residues. Germline V gene data show CDR1 as SGHRS and CDR2 as YFSETQ.

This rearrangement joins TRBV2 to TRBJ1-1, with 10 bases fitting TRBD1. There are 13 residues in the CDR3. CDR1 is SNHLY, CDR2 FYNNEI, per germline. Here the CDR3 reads CAHTAGTGAEAFF. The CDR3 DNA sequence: TGTGCGCACACTGCCGGGACAGGGGCTGAAGCTTTCTTT. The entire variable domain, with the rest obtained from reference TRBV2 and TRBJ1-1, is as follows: EPEVTQTPSHQVTQMGQEVILRCVPISNHLYFYWYRQILGQKVEFLVSFYNNEISEKSEIFDDQFSVERPDGSNFTLKIRSTKLEDSAMYFCAHTAGTGAEAFFGQGTRLTVV.

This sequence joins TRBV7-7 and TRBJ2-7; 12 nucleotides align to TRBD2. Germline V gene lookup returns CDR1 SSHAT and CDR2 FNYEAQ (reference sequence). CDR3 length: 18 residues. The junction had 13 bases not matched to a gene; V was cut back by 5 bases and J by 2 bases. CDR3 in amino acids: CASSQFPTTSGGAYEQYV. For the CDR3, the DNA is TGTGCCAGCAGCCAATTCCCCACGACTAGCGGGGGAGCCTACGAGCAGTACGTC.

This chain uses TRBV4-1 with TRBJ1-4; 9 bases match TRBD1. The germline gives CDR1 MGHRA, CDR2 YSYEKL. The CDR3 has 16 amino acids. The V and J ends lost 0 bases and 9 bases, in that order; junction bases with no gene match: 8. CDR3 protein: CASSQDTGQGGQKLFF. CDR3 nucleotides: TGCGCCAGCAGCCAAGACACGGGACAGGGAGGGCAAAAACTGTTTTTT.

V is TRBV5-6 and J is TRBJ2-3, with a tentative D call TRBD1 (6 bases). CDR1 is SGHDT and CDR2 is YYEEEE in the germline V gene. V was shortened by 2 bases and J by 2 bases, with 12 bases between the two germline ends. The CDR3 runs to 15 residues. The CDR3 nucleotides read TGTGCCAGCAGCTTATACAGGGCCCTCACAGATACGCAGTATTTT. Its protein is CASSLYRALTDTQYF.

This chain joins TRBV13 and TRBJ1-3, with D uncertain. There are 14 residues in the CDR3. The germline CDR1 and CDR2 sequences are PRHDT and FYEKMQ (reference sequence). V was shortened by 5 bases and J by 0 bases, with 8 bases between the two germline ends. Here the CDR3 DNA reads TGTGCCAGCAGCGGAAGGACCTCTGGAAACACCATATATTTT. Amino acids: CASSGRTSGNTIYF.

The CDR3 loop reads CASSWEGTEAFF. In nucleotides, the CDR3 is TGCGCCAGCAGTTGGGAAGGGACTGAAGCTTTCTTT. This chain joins TRBV4-1 and TRBJ1-1; D not resolved. The CDR3 extends over 12 amino acids. Deletions cut 6 bases from V and 5 bases from J, with 10 bases between. From germline, CDR1 is MGHRA and CDR2 YSYEKL.

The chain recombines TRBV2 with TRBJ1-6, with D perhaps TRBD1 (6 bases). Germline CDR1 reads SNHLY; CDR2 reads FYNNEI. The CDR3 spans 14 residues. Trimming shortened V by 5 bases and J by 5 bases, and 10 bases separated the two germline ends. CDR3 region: CASSSWTDNSPLHF. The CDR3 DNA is TGTGCCAGCAGTTCTTGGACAGATAATTCACCCCTCCACTTT.

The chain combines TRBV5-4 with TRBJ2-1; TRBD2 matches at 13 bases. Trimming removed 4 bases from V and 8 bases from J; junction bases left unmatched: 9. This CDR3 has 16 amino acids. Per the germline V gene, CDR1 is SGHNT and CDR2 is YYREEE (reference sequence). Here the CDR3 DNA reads TGTGCCAGCAGCGCCCGACTAGCGGGGGGTTCCGATGAGCAGTTCTTC. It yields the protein CASSARLAGGSDEQFF.

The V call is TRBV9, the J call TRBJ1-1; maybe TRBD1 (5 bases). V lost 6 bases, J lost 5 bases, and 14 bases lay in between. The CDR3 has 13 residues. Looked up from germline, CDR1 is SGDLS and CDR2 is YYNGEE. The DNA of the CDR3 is TGTGCCAGCACCTCCGGAAAGGGGACTGAAGCTTTCTTT. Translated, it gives CASTSGKGTEAFF.

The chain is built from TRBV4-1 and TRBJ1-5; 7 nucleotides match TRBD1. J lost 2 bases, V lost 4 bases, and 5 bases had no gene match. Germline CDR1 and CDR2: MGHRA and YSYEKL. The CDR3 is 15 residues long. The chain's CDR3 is CASSLGDSRNQPQHF. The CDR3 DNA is TGCGCCAGCAGCCTTGGGGACAGCCGCAATCAGCCCCAGCATTTT.

The CDR3 DNA reads as TGCGCCAGCAGCCCCCTGACGGGACAGACTTTTTACAATGAGCAGTTCTTC. The encoded protein is CASSPLTGQTFYNEQFF. This sequence joins TRBV5-1 and TRBJ2-1, with 7 bases fitting TRBD1. The CDR3 contains 17 residues. Per germline, CDR1 SGHRS and CDR2 YFSETQ. V lost 4 bases and J lost 4; bases outside the gene matches: 14.

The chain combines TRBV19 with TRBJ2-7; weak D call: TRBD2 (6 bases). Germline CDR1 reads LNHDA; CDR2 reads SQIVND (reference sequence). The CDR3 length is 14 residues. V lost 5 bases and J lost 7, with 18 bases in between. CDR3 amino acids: CASSPLSWGEEQYF. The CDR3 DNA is TGTGCCAGTAGTCCCCTAAGTTGGGGGGAAGAGCAGTACTTC.

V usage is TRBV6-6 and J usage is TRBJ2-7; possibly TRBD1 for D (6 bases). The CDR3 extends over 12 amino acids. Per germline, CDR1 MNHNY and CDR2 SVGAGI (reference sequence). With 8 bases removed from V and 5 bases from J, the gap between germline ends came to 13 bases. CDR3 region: CASLRAGDEQYF. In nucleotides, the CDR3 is TGTGCCAGCCTTAGGGCAGGGGACGAGCAGTACTTC.